This T cell receptor beta chain was sequenced in a study of blood T cell repertoires in COVID-19. Looking at the study overall: Spain, Italy and the United States supplied samples that represented acute and convalescent COVID-19. Sources were T cells, B-cell-depleted T cells, or PBMCs; the material itself was cDNA or gDNA.

CDR1 MNHEY and CDR2 SVGAGI come from the germline V gene. Trimming left V 8 bases short and J 0 bases short, with 16 bases between. There are 15 residues in the CDR3. The table lists this clone with many counts. Source study methods: Researchers report that nucleated cell counts were estimated from reference gene primer amplification. Profiling relied on immunoSEQ multiplex PCR, and the TCRdb table lists in-frame clones only, not all of them. D and trimming were read from the DNA, whereas the V and J calls and clone size are those reported in that table. The data contain about 84,000 clones, about 80% of them singletons.

The TCR was taken from a man between 45 and 60 years old with active or convalescent COVID-19. Specimen: peripheral blood. The V gene is TRBV6-5, the J gene TRBJ1-1, with D possibly TRBD1 on 5 matching bases. CDR3 loop: CASPQGEGMNTEAFF. CDR3 sequence (DNA): TGTGCCAGCCCCCAAGGGGAGGGGATGAACACTGAAGCTTTCTTT.